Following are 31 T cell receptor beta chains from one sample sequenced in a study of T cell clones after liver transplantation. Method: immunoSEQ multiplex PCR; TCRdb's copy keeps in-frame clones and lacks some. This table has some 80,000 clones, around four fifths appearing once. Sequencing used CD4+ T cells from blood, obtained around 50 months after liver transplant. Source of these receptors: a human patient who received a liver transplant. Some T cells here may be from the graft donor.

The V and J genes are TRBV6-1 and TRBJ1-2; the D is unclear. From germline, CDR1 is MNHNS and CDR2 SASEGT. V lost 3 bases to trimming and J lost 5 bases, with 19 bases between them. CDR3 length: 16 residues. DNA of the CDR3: TGTGCCAGCAGTGACGGCCAACCACGGTTCGGGTATGGCTACACCTTC. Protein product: CASSDGQPRFGYGYTF.

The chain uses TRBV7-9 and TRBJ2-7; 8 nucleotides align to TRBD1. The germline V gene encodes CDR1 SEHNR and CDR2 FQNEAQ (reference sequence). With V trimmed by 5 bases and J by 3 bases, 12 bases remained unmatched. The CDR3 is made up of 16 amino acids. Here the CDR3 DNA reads TGTGCCAGCAGCCCACCGACAGGGGCTGGCCGCTACGAGCAGTACTTC. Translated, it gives CASSPPTGAGRYEQYF.

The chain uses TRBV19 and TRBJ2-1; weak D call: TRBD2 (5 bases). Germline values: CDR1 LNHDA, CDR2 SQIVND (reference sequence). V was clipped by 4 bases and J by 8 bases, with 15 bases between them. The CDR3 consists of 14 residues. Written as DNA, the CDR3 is TGTGCCAGTAGTACCGATCTAGCAAGCGATGAGCAGTTCTTC. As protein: CASSTDLASDEQFF.

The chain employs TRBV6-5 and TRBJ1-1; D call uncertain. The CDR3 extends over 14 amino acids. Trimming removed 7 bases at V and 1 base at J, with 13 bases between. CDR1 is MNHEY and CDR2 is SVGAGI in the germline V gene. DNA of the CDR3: TGTGCCAGCACCCTGCGGGTGGGGAACACTGAAGCTTTCTTT. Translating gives CASTLRVGNTEAFF.

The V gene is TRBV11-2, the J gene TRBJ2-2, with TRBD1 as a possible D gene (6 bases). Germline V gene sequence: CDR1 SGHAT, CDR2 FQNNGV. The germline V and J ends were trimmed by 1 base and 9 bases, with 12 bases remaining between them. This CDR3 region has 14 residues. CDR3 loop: CASSLAGTTRELFF. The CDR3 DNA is TGTGCCAGCAGCTTAGCCGGGACAACCCGGGAGCTGTTTTTT.

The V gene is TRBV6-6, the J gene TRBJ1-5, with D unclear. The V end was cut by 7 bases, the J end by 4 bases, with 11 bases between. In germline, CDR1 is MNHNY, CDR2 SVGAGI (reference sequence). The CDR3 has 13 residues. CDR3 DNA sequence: TGTGCCAGCACTCAGAGTCTGAATCAGCCCCAGCATTTT. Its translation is CASTQSLNQPQHF.

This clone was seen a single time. In nucleotides, the CDR3 is TGTGCCAGCAGCGACGACGGGGGGCTAGCGGGAGGCCACGAGCAGTACTTC. The encoded protein is CASSDDGGLAGGHEQYF. The chain combines TRBV7-9 with TRBJ2-7; 11 positions match TRBD2. With 5 bases clipped from V and 5 bases from J, the junction kept 14 bases outside the gene matches. This CDR3 spans 17 amino acids. Per germline, CDR1 SEHNR and CDR2 FQNEAQ (reference sequence).

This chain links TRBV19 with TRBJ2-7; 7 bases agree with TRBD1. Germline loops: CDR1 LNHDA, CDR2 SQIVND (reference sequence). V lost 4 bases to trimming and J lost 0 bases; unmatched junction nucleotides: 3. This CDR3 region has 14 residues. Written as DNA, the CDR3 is TGTGCCAGTAGTAAGACAGGGACCTCCTACGAGCAGTACTTC. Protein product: CASSKTGTSYEQYF. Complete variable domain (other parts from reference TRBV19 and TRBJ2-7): DGGITQSPKYLFRKEGQNVTLSCEQNLNHDAMYWYRQDPGQGLRLIYYSQIVNDFQKGDIAEGYSVSREKKESFPLTVTSAQKNPTAFYLCASSKTGTSYEQYFGPGTRLTVT.

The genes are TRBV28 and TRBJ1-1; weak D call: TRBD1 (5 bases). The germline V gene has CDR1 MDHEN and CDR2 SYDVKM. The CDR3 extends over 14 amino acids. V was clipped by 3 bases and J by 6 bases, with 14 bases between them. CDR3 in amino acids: CASSLEGMRAEAFF. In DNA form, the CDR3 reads TGTGCCAGCAGTTTGGAGGGGATGAGAGCTGAAGCTTTCTTT.

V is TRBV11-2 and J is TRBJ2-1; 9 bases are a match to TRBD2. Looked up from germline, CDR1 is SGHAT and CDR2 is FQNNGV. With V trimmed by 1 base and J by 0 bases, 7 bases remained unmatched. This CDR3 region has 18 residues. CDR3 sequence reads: CASSLVGTSYPSYNEQFF. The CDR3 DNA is TGTGCCAGCAGCTTAGTTGGGACTAGCTACCCCTCCTACAATGAGCAGTTCTTC.

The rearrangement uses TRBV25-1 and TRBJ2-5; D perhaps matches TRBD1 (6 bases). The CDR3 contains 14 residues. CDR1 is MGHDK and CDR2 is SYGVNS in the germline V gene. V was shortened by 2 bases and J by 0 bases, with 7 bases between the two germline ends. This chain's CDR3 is CASSERGYQETQYF. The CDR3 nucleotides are TGTGCCAGCAGTGAAAGGGGGTACCAAGAGACCCAGTACTTC.

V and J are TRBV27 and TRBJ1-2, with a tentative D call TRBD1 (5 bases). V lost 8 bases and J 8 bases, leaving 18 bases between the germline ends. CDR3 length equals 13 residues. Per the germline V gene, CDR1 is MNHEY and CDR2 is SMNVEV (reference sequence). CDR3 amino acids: CASRDAVRPGYTF. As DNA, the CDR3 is TGTGCCAGCCGGGACGCCGTTCGACCCGGCTACACCTTC.

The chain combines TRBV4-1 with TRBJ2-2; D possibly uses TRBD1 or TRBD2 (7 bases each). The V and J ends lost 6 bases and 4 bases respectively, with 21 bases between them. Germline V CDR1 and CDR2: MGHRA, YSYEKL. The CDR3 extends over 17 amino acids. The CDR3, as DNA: TGCGCCAGCAGACCCGCGGCAGGGGGAGGGGGCACCGGGGAGCTGTTTTTT. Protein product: CASRPAAGGGGTGELFF.

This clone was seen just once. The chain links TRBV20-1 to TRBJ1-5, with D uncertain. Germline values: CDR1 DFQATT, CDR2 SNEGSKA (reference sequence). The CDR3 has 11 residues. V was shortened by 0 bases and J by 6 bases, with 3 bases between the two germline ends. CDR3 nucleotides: TGCAGTGCTAGAGATCGTCAGCCCCAGCATTTT. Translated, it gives CSARDRQPQHF.

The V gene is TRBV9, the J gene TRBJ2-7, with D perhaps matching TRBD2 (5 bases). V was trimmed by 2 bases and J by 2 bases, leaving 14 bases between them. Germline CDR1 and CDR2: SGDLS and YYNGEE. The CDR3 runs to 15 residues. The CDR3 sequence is CASSVAPDSAYEQYF. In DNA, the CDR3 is TGTGCCAGCAGCGTCGCCCCGGACTCGGCCTACGAGCAGTACTTC.

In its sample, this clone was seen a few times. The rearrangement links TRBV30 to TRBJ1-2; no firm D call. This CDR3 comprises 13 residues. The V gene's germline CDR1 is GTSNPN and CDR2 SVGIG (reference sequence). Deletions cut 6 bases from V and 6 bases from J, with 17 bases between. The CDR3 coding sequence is TGTGCCTGCTTGCCAGATTTAGCGGATGGCTACACCTTC. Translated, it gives CACLPDLADGYTF.

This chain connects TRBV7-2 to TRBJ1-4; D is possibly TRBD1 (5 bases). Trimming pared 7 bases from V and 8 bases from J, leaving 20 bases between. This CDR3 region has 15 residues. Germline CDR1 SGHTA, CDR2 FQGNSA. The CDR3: CASTPAGRDGEKLFF. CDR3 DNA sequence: TGTGCCAGCACCCCCGCAGGGAGGGATGGGGAAAAACTGTTTTTT.

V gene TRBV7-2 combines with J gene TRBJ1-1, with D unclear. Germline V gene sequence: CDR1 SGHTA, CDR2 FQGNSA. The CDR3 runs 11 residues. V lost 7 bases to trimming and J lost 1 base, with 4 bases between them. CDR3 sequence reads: CASNTNTEAFF. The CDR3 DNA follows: TGTGCCAGCAATACGAACACTGAAGCTTTCTTT. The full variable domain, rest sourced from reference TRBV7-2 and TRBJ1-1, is GAGVSQSPSNKVTEKGKDVELRCDPISGHTALYWYRQSLGQGLEFLIYFQGNSAPDKSGLPSDRFSAERTGGSVSTLTIQRTQQEDSAVYLCASNTNTEAFFGQGTRLTVV.

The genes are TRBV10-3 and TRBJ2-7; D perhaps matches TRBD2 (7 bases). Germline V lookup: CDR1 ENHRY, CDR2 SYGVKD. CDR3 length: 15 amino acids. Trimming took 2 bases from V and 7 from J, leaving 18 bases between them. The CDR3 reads CAISEPGGGGGEQYF. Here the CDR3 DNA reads TGTGCCATCAGTGAGCCAGGAGGGGGGGGCGGAGAGCAGTACTTC.

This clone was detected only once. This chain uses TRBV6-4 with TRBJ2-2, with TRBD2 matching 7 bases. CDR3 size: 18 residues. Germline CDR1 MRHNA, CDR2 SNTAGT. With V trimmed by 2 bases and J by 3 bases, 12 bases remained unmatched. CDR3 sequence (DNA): TGTGCCAGCAGTGACAATGGGCTAGGGAGGGTGGACACCGGGGAGCTGTTTTTT. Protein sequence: CASSDNGLGRVDTGELFF.

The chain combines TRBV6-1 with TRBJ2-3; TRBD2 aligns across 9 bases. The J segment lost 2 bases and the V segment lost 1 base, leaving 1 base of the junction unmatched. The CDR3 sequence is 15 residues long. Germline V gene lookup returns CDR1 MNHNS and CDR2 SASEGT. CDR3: CASSEVAGATDTQYF. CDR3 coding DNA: TGTGCCAGCAGTGAAGTAGCGGGGGCCACAGATACGCAGTATTTT.

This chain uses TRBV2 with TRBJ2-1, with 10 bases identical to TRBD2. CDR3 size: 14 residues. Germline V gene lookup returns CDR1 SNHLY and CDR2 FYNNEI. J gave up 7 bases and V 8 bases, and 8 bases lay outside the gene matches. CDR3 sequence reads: CASERGLAKNEQFF. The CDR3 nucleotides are TGTGCCAGCGAACGGGGACTAGCGAAAAATGAGCAGTTCTTC.

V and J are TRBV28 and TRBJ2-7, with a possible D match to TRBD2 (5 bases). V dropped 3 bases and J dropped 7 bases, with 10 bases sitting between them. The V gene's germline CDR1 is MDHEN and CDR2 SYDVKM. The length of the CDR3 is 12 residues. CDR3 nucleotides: TGTGCCAGCAGTTTCCGAGGGAGTGAGCAGTACTTC. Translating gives CASSFRGSEQYF. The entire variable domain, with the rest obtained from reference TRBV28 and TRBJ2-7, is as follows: DVKVTQSSRYLVKRTGEKVFLECVQDMDHENMFWYRQDPGLGLRLIYFSYDVKMKEKGDIPEGYSVSREKKERFSLILESASTNQTSMYLCASSFRGSEQYFGPGTRLTVT.

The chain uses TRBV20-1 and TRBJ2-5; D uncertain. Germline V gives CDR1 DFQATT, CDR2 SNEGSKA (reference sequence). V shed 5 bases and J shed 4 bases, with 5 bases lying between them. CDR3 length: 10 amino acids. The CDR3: CSAGPETQYF. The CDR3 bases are TGCAGTGCTGGACCAGAGACCCAGTACTTC.

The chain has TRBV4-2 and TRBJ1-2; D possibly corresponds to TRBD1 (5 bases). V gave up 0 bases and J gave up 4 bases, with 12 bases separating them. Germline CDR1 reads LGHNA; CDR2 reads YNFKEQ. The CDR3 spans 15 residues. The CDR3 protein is CASSQDDGGTYGYTF. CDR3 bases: TGTGCCAGCAGCCAAGATGATGGGGGAACCTATGGCTACACCTTC.

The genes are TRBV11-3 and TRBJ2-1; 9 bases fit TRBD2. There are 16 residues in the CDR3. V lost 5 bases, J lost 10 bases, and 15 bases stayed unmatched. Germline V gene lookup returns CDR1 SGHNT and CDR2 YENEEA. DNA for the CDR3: TGTGCCAGCAGCGGTAGCGGGGGCCAACTGGCGAGGGAGCAGTTCTTC. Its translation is CASSGSGGQLAREQFF.

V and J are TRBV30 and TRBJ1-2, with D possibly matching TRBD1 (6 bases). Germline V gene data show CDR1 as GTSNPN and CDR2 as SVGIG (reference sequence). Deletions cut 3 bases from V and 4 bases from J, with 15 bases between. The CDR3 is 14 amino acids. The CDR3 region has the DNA TGTGCCTGGAGCCCCGGGGGGGGGCCCTATGGCTACACCTTC. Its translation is CAWSPGGGPYGYTF.

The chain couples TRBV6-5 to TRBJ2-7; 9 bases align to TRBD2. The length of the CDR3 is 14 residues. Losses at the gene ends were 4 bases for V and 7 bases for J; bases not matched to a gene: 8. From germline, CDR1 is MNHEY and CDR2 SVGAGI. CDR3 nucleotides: TGTGCCAGCAGTTCGCTAGCGGGATATGGAGAGCAGTACTTC. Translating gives CASSSLAGYGEQYF.

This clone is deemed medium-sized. CDR3 in amino acids: CASRPRRTGGYEQYF. Written as DNA, the CDR3 is TGTGCCAGCAGACCGAGGCGAACAGGGGGCTACGAGCAGTACTTC. The chain joins TRBV5-6 to TRBJ2-7, with 8 bases that match TRBD1. The ends lost 5 bases at V and 3 bases at J; junction bases unmatched: 10. This CDR3 spans 15 amino acids. The V gene's germline CDR1 is SGHDT and CDR2 YYEEEE.

The CDR3 nucleotides read TGTGTTCTGAGCGGGAGGAAGGATGAGCAGTTCTTC. Translation gives CVLSGRKDEQFF. The gene calls are TRBV7-7 and TRBJ2-1; 9 bases match TRBD2. The germline V gene encodes CDR1 SSHAT and CDR2 FNYEAQ (reference sequence). The CDR3 spans 12 residues.

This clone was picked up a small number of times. The CDR3 loop is CASIPLAAETQYF. CDR3 nucleotides: TGTGCCAGCATCCCTTTGGCGGCAGAGACCCAGTACTTC. The chain employs TRBV7-2 and TRBJ2-5, with no clear D. CDR3 length: 13 residues. V lost 7 bases, J lost 4 bases, and 13 bases lay in between. Germline loops: CDR1 SGHTA, CDR2 FQGNSA.